What follows are 22 T cell receptor beta chains derived from one specimen sequenced in a study of cytomegalovirus exposure and HLA in healthy donors. Assay: immunoSEQ multiplex PCR; the TCRdb copy retains only in-frame clones and omits some. The repertoire holds over 55,000 clones, with 96% as singletons. Source material: PBMCs. The receptors originated from a man younger than 35 in good health and CMV-seronegative.

The genes are TRBV18 and TRBJ2-7; D may be TRBD1 (6 bases). Germline V CDR1 and CDR2: KGHSH, LQKENI. With 3 bases removed from V and 3 bases from J, the gap between germline ends came to 9 bases. This CDR3 has 13 residues. The CDR3 sequence: CASSPARGYEQYF. The CDR3 nucleotides read TGTGCCAGCTCACCGGCCAGGGGCTACGAGCAGTACTTC. The variable domain in full, completed from reference TRBV18 and TRBJ2-7, reads NAGVMQNPRHLVRRRGQEARLRCSPMKGHSHVYWYRQLPEEGLKFMVYLQKENIIDESGMPKERFSAEFPKEGPSILRIQQVVRGDSAAYFCASSPARGYEQYFGPGTRLTVT.

V is TRBV29-1 and J is TRBJ2-1, with 11 bases identical to TRBD1. CDR1 SQVTM and CDR2 ANQGSEA come from the germline V gene. The CDR3 loop spans 13 amino acids. J was trimmed by 6 bases and V by 7 bases; bases with no gene match: 5. CDR3 DNA: TGCAGCGCCGAGGGGACAGGGGGCAATGAGCAGTTCTTC. This encodes CSAEGTGGNEQFF.

The chain recombines TRBV10-2 with TRBJ2-3, with 10 bases lining up with TRBD1. Losses at the gene ends were 5 bases for V and 1 base for J; bases not matched to a gene: 6. The CDR3 consists of 16 residues. The germline V gene has CDR1 WSHSY and CDR2 SAAADI. In DNA, the CDR3 is TGCGCCAGCAGTACCGTCGGGACAGGGGGCACAGATACGCAGTATTTT. This sequence encodes CASSTVGTGGTDTQYF.

The chain employs TRBV5-4 and TRBJ2-7; 13 bases fit TRBD2. The CDR3 has 18 amino acids. The ends lost 2 bases at V and 5 bases at J; junction bases unmatched: 13. From germline, CDR1 is SGHNT and CDR2 YYREEE (reference sequence). CDR3: CASSLPTSGRVTPDEQYF. The CDR3 DNA follows: TGTGCCAGCAGCTTACCTACTAGCGGGAGGGTCACTCCGGACGAGCAGTACTTC.

The chain has TRBV6-4 and TRBJ2-2, with a tentative D call TRBD2 (6 bases). Germline V lookup: CDR1 MRHNA, CDR2 SNTAGT. The V end lost 6 bases, the J end lost 5 bases, and 16 bases lay between the germline ends. CDR3 length: 15 amino acids. The CDR3 sequence: CASSLRVAETGELFF. The DNA of the CDR3 is TGTGCCAGCAGCCTCCGGGTAGCGGAGACCGGGGAGCTGTTTTTT.

The rearrangement links TRBV5-4 to TRBJ1-5, with a possible D match to TRBD1 (6 bases). V lost 5 bases and J lost 4, with 10 bases in between. Looked up from germline, CDR1 is SGHNT and CDR2 is YYREEE (reference sequence). CDR3 length: 13 amino acids. CDR3 protein: CASSFDRNQPQHF. CDR3 in DNA: TGTGCCAGCAGTTTTGACAGGAATCAGCCCCAGCATTTT.

The chain carries TRBV10-3 and TRBJ2-3, with 9 bases fitting TRBD2. Unmatched junction bases numbered 7, after V lost 3 bases and J lost 3 bases. CDR1 and CDR2 (germline): ENHRY, SYGVKD. The length of the CDR3 is 16 residues. The CDR3 DNA reads as TGTGCCATCAGTGAAGCGGGAGGTTCTCGAACAGATACGCAGTATTTT. Amino acid sequence: CAISEAGGSRTDTQYF.

V gene TRBV10-3 combines with J gene TRBJ2-1, with TRBD2 matching over 13 bases. CDR3 length equals 17 residues. The V gene's germline CDR1 is ENHRY and CDR2 SYGVKD. The V and J ends lost 2 bases and 1 base, in that order; junction bases with no gene match: 2. As DNA, the CDR3 is TGTGCCATCAGTGAGCCGGGACTAGCGGGATCCTACAATGAGCAGTTCTTC. Translation gives CAISEPGLAGSYNEQFF.

J is TRBJ2-7 and V is TRBV7-2; D remains unclear. The CDR3 runs to 12 residues. V gave up 5 bases and J gave up 4 bases, with 9 bases separating them. Germline loops: CDR1 SGHTA, CDR2 FQGNSA. The CDR3 protein is CASSRSPYEQYF. CDR3 DNA: TGTGCCAGCAGCCGGAGTCCATACGAGCAGTACTTC.

The chain recombines TRBV4-1 with TRBJ1-2; 8 bases are shared with TRBD1. V trimming: 1 base; J trimming: 7 bases; junction bases outside the gene matches: 5. This CDR3 has 14 amino acids. The germline V gene encodes CDR1 MGHRA and CDR2 YSYEKL. For the CDR3, the DNA is TGCGCCAGCAGCCAAGTAGCAGGGGGCGGTGGCTACACCTTC. This codes for CASSQVAGGGGYTF.

In DNA, the CDR3 is TGCGCCAGCAGCTTGTCCCCAGGGGCGAACACCGGGGAGCTGTTTTTT. As protein: CASSLSPGANTGELFF. The V call is TRBV5-1, the J call TRBJ2-2, with TRBD1 as a possible D gene (6 bases). In germline, CDR1 is SGHRS, CDR2 YFSETQ. The CDR3 consists of 16 residues. V was cut by 1 base and J by 0 bases, with 10 bases left in between. The variable domain in full, with the rest retrieved from reference TRBV5-1 and TRBJ2-2, is KAGVTQTPRYLIKTRGQQVTLSCSPISGHRSVSWYQQTPGQGLQFLFEYFSETQRNKGNFPGRFSGRQFSNSRSEMNVSTLELGDSALYLCASSLSPGANTGELFFGEGSRLTVL.

The CDR3 is CASRGGGRTNNEQFF. CDR3 coding DNA: TGTGCCAGCAGAGGTGGCGGGAGAACTAACAATGAGCAGTTCTTC. The rearrangement links TRBV25-1 to TRBJ2-1; 7 bases agree with TRBD2. CDR1 and CDR2 from the germline V gene are MGHDK and SYGVNS. This CDR3 contains 15 residues. With 6 bases clipped from V and 5 bases from J, the junction kept 10 bases outside the gene matches.

The CDR3 here is CASSLVGQGPYEQYF. The CDR3 DNA reads TGTGCCAGCAGCTTAGTTGGACAGGGACCCTACGAGCAGTACTTC. This chain uses TRBV7-2 with TRBJ2-7; 8 bases fit TRBD1. The CDR3 is made up of 15 amino acids. The J segment lost 2 bases and the V segment lost 1 base, leaving 4 bases of the junction unmatched. Per the germline V gene, CDR1 is SGHTA and CDR2 is FQGNSA.

J is TRBJ2-3 and V is TRBV6-1; 9 bases fit TRBD2. The CDR3 length is 15 residues. The germline V gene has CDR1 MNHNS and CDR2 SASEGT. Germline trimming cut 7 bases from V and 3 bases from J; bases unmatched to any gene: 8. The chain's CDR3 is CASTRTSAFTDTQYF. The CDR3 nucleotides are TGTGCCAGCACAAGGACTAGCGCCTTTACAGATACGCAGTATTTT.

The chain couples TRBV18 to TRBJ1-3, with D maybe TRBD1 (5 bases). With 6 bases removed from V and 0 bases from J, the gap between germline ends came to 15 bases. The length of the CDR3 is 16 residues. The germline gives CDR1 KGHSH, CDR2 LQKENI. The CDR3 nucleotides are TGTGCCAGCTCCCCAACCCCACAGGCCTCTGGAAACACCATATATTTT. This gives the protein CASSPTPQASGNTIYF. Filled out from reference TRBV18 and TRBJ1-3, the complete variable domain reads NAGVMQNPRHLVRRRGQEARLRCSPMKGHSHVYWYRQLPEEGLKFMVYLQKENIIDESGMPKERFSAEFPKEGPSILRIQQVVRGDSAAYFCASSPTPQASGNTIYFGEGSWLTVV.

The genes are TRBV6-5 and TRBJ2-2; D gene unclear. The CDR3 runs to 12 residues. Trimming pared 7 bases from V and 2 bases from J, leaving 5 bases between. CDR1 and CDR2 from the germline V gene are MNHEY and SVGAGI. The CDR3: CASNTNTGELFF. CDR3 nucleotides: TGTGCCAGCAATACTAACACCGGGGAGCTGTTTTTT.

The V gene is TRBV2, the J gene TRBJ2-5, with 9 bases fitting TRBD2. J gave up 3 bases and V 6 bases, and 5 bases lay outside the gene matches. Germline CDR1 reads SNHLY; CDR2 reads FYNNEI. This CDR3 has 14 amino acids. CDR3 residues: CASSPRLAEETQYF. For the CDR3, the DNA is TGTGCCAGCAGCCCCAGACTAGCGGAAGAGACCCAGTACTTC.

This rearrangement joins TRBV30 to TRBJ1-1; tentative D call: TRBD1 (6 bases). This CDR3 region has 14 residues. V was trimmed by 3 bases and J by 4 bases, leaving 15 bases between them. CDR1 and CDR2 (germline): GTSNPN, SVGIG (reference sequence). CDR3 sequence: CAWRGGGGGTEAFF. Written as DNA, the CDR3 is TGTGCCTGGAGGGGTGGCGGGGGCGGCACTGAAGCTTTCTTT.

This clone was observed once. The rearrangement uses TRBV4-3 and TRBJ2-5, with D possibly being TRBD2 (6 bases). V gave up 0 bases and J gave up 5 bases, with 16 bases separating them. This CDR3 region has 16 residues. Germline-derived CDR1 and CDR2 are LGHNA and YSLEER. The CDR3: CASSQERLEQGETQYF. The CDR3 DNA is TGCGCCAGCAGCCAAGAAAGACTAGAGCAAGGGGAGACCCAGTACTTC.

J is TRBJ2-5 and V is TRBV6-5; weak D call: TRBD1 (6 bases). Germline lookup yields CDR1 MNHEY and CDR2 SVGAGI. The V end was cut by 0 bases, the J end by 0 bases, with 8 bases between. The CDR3 is 15 amino acids. The CDR3 region has the DNA TGTGCCAGCAGTTACTCGAGGGGGTACCAAGAGACCCAGTACTTC. It specifies CASSYSRGYQETQYF.

The V gene is TRBV28, the J gene TRBJ1-4, with TRBD1 as a possible D gene (6 bases). Trimming pared 5 bases from V and 3 bases from J, leaving 16 bases between. The CDR3 runs to 16 residues. Germline assignment: CDR1 MDHEN and CDR2 SYDVKM. The CDR3 reads CASSRTQGWANEKLFF. CDR3 in DNA: TGTGCCAGCAGTCGCACACAGGGCTGGGCTAATGAAAAACTGTTTTTT.

This chain links TRBV19 with TRBJ2-7; the D gene is possibly TRBD1 (5 bases). Germline values: CDR1 LNHDA, CDR2 SQIVND (reference sequence). Trimming pared 1 base from V and 3 bases from J, leaving 13 bases between. CDR3 length: 15 residues. The DNA for the CDR3 is TGTGCCAGTAGTATAGGGGGCGACTGGAACTACGAGCAGTACTTC. Its translation: CASSIGGDWNYEQYF.